Below are 25 T cell receptor beta chains sequenced from a single sample in a study of T cells after yellow fever vaccination. A single record per CDR3 protein comes from TCRdb applying MiXCR to the 5' RACE reads. This table has more than 350,000 distinct CDR3 sequences, about 9.9% appearing once. The sequencing used PBMCs, collected on the day of the first yellow fever vaccination. Every receptor here comes from a man younger than 35 who received the YFV17D yellow fever vaccine.

The chain links TRBV7-2 to TRBJ2-7, with D perhaps assigned TRBD1 or TRBD2 (6 bases each). V was trimmed by 5 bases and J by 7 bases, leaving 21 bases between them. This CDR3 has 15 residues. Germline loops: CDR1 SGHTA, CDR2 FQGNSA. The CDR3 reads CASSNGRGGLWEQYF. In DNA, the CDR3 is TGTGCCAGCAGCAATGGACGAGGGGGGCTTTGGGAGCAGTACTTC.

In its sample, this clonotype was seen a few times. CDR3 loop: CASSSLDRVGQPQHF. DNA for the CDR3: TGTGCCAGCAGTTCCCTCGACAGGGTCGGTCAGCCCCAGCATTTT. V gene TRBV28 combines with J gene TRBJ1-5; 7 nucleotides align to TRBD1. The germline V gene has CDR1 MDHEN and CDR2 SYDVKM. V shed 4 bases and J 6 bases; nucleotides not matched to a gene: 9. CDR3 size: 15 residues. Full variable domain (missing parts from reference TRBV28 and TRBJ1-5): DVKVTQSSRYLVKRTGEKVFLECVQDMDHENMFWYRQDPGLGLRLIYFSYDVKMKEKGDIPEGYSVSREKKERFSLILESASTNQTSMYLCASSSLDRVGQPQHFGDGTRLSIL.

A few counts support this clonotype. The chain couples TRBV5-1 to TRBJ2-3; 8 nucleotides line up with TRBD2. J was trimmed by 4 bases and V by 4 bases; bases with no gene match: 11. There are 16 residues in the CDR3. CDR1 SGHRS and CDR2 YFSETQ come from the germline V gene. The CDR3 sequence: CASSITRTSFADTQYF. In nucleotides, the CDR3 is TGCGCCAGCAGCATAACCAGGACTAGCTTCGCAGATACGCAGTATTTT. The variable domain in full, with the rest retrieved from reference TRBV5-1 and TRBJ2-3, is KAGVTQTPRYLIKTRGQQVTLSCSPISGHRSVSWYQQTPGQGLQFLFEYFSETQRNKGNFPGRFSGRQFSNSRSEMNVSTLELGDSALYLCASSITRTSFADTQYFGPGTRLTVL.

This chain connects TRBV3-1 to TRBJ2-5; 9 bases align to TRBD2. J gave up 4 bases and V 2 bases, and 2 bases lay outside the gene matches. In germline, CDR1 is LGHDT, CDR2 YNNKEL (reference sequence). CDR3 length: 14 amino acids. CDR3 region: CASSQPGLAETQYF. The CDR3 DNA reads TGTGCCAGCAGCCAACCGGGACTAGCAGAGACCCAGTACTTC.

This clonotype was counted a few times. The V and J genes are TRBV7-3 and TRBJ1-6, with TRBD1 matching 9 bases. The CDR3 is made up of 15 amino acids. The germline V gene has CDR1 SGHTA and CDR2 FQGTGA. Trimming cost V 4 bases and J 10 bases; bases outside gene matches: 8. CDR3 residues: CASSSTGGALSPLHF. In nucleotides, the CDR3 is TGTGCCAGCAGCTCAACAGGGGGCGCATTATCACCCCTCCACTTT. The complete variable domain, with remaining parts taken from reference TRBV7-3 and TRBJ1-6, reads GAGVSQTPSNKVTEKGKYVELRCDPISGHTALYWYRQSLGQGPEFLIYFQGTGAADDSGLPNDRFFAVRPEGSVSTLKIQRTERGDSAVYLCASSSTGGALSPLHFGNGTRLTVT.

This sequence joins TRBV30 and TRBJ2-1; TRBD1 matches at 7 bases. Germline CDR1 and CDR2: GTSNPN and SVGIG (reference sequence). V was pared by 7 bases and J by 3 bases, with 6 bases of the junction left unmatched. This CDR3 is built from 13 residues. The CDR3 region is CASQGHRYNEQFF. CDR3 in DNA: TGTGCCTCACAGGGGCACCGCTACAATGAGCAGTTCTTC.

This chain uses TRBV12-3 or TRBV12-4 with TRBJ1-2; D gene ambiguous. V lost 1 base and J lost 4, with 10 bases in between. The CDR3 is 14 residues long. CDR3 protein: CASSLVLPPYGYTF. DNA of the CDR3: TGTGCCAGCAGTTTAGTATTGCCCCCCTATGGCTACACCTTC.

This chain connects TRBV20-1 to TRBJ2-1; no reliable D call. V was shortened by 6 bases and J by 4 bases, with 19 bases between the two germline ends. Germline loops: CDR1 DFQATT, CDR2 SNEGSKA (reference sequence). There are 15 residues in the CDR3. CDR3 protein: CSAPRTPQAYNEQFF. The DNA of the CDR3 is TGCAGTGCCCCTCGGACCCCCCAGGCATACAATGAGCAGTTCTTC.

This clonotype was seen many times. The chain has TRBV24-1 and TRBJ2-7, with TRBD2 matching 13 bases. V lost 4 bases and J lost 5; bases outside the gene matches: 7. This CDR3 contains 16 residues. CDR1 and CDR2 from the germline V gene are KGHDR and SFDVKD. In DNA form, the CDR3 reads TGTGCCACCAGTGAACCGGGACTAGCGGGGCTCAACGAGCAGTACTTC. It codes for CATSEPGLAGLNEQYF.

This clonotype was picked up many times. V is TRBV11-2 and J is TRBJ2-3; 16 bases are a match to TRBD2. The V segment lost 5 bases and the J segment 3 bases; nucleotides outside the gene matches: 11. Germline V lookup: CDR1 SGHAT, CDR2 FQNNGV. This CDR3 spans 19 amino acids. The CDR3 loop reads CASSPGTSGGARRTDTQYF. CDR3 nucleotide sequence: TGTGCCAGCAGCCCCGGGACTAGCGGGGGGGCTAGAAGAACAGATACGCAGTATTTT.

This chain's CDR3 is CASSEIGGRKETQYF. The CDR3 DNA is TGTGCCAGTAGTGAGATTGGGGGGAGAAAAGAGACCCAGTACTTC. The chain links TRBV19 to TRBJ2-5, with D maybe TRBD2 (6 bases). This CDR3 is 15 amino acids long. Germline CDR1 reads LNHDA; CDR2 reads SQIVND (reference sequence). V gave up 5 bases and J gave up 3 bases, with 16 bases separating them.

The chain carries TRBV2 and TRBJ1-5; D remains ambiguous. The CDR3 consists of 12 residues. Trimming pared 6 bases from V and 9 bases from J, leaving 12 bases between. The germline CDR1 and CDR2 sequences are SNHLY and FYNNEI. The CDR3 region is CASRLPRRPQHF. DNA for the CDR3: TGTGCCAGCAGACTCCCGAGGCGGCCCCAGCATTTT. The entire variable domain, with the rest obtained from reference TRBV2 and TRBJ1-5, is as follows: EPEVTQTPSHQVTQMGQEVILRCVPISNHLYFYWYRQILGQKVEFLVSFYNNEISEKSEIFDDQFSVERPDGSNFTLKIRSTKLEDSAMYFCASRLPRRPQHFGDGTRLSIL.

This clonotype has a handful of counts. V usage is TRBV11-2 and J usage is TRBJ1-1; D remains unclear. Germline V lookup: CDR1 SGHAT, CDR2 FQNNGV. The CDR3 runs 14 residues. The V end lost 1 base, the J end lost 3 bases, and 9 bases lay between the germline ends. The CDR3 is CASSLALGYTEAFF. DNA for the CDR3: TGTGCCAGCAGCTTAGCCCTAGGGTACACTGAAGCTTTCTTT.

The chain combines TRBV6-4 with TRBJ2-3; D is possibly TRBD1 (6 bases). This CDR3 has 13 amino acids. V gave up 6 bases and J gave up 3 bases, with 10 bases separating them. From germline, CDR1 is MRHNA and CDR2 SNTAGT. The CDR3, as DNA: TGTGCCAGCAGGGTACAGGGTACAGATACGCAGTATTTT. This translates into CASRVQGTDTQYF.

This clonotype showed up just a few times. The chain is built from TRBV5-1 and TRBJ1-3; D gene unclear. The V end was cut by 0 bases, the J end by 2 bases, with 12 bases between. Germline assignment: CDR1 SGHRS and CDR2 YFSETQ. The CDR3 runs to 16 residues. The CDR3 reads CASSLGEFLPGNTIYF. The CDR3 coding sequence is TGCGCCAGCAGCTTGGGGGAGTTCCTACCTGGAAACACCATATATTTT. Based on the CDR3 plus reference TRBV5-1 and TRBJ1-3, the full variable domain is KAGVTQTPRYLIKTRGQQVTLSCSPISGHRSVSWYQQTPGQGLQFLFEYFSETQRNKGNFPGRFSGRQFSNSRSEMNVSTLELGDSALYLCASSLGEFLPGNTIYFGEGSWLTVV.

This sequence joins TRBV5-1 and TRBJ1-4; D not resolved. Per germline, CDR1 SGHRS and CDR2 YFSETQ. The CDR3 contains 13 residues. Trimming took off 0 bases at V and 5 bases at J, with 5 bases between the two ends. For the CDR3, the DNA is TGCGCCAGCAGCTTGGGGGAGAATGAAAAACTGTTTTTT. Amino acid sequence: CASSLGENEKLFF.

This clonotype was counted between two and nine times. The rearrangement joins TRBV7-2 to TRBJ2-5; 8 bases match TRBD1. V dropped 6 bases and J dropped 7; count of bases not matched to a gene: 13. The CDR3 totals 15 residues. Germline assignment: CDR1 SGHTA and CDR2 FQGNSA. In DNA form, the CDR3 reads TGTGCCAGCAGACCTCCATCAGGGGGCCTCGGGACCCAGTACTTC. Amino acids: CASRPPSGGLGTQYF.

V and J are TRBV4-3 and TRBJ2-7; no reliable D call. Per germline, CDR1 LGHNA and CDR2 YSLEER. This CDR3 comprises 14 residues. The V gene lost 0 bases and the J gene lost 1 base, with 7 bases spanning the gap. CDR3 in amino acids: CASSQDYGSYEQYF. The CDR3, as DNA: TGCGCCAGCAGCCAAGACTACGGGTCCTACGAGCAGTACTTC.

This clonotype appeared a few times. The J gene is TRBJ2-7, the V gene TRBV18, with D possibly being TRBD1 (5 bases). The CDR3 totals 12 residues. Trimming shortened V by 4 bases and J by 4 bases, and 8 bases separated the two germline ends. Germline V CDR1 and CDR2: KGHSH, LQKENI. The DNA of the CDR3 is TGTGCCAGCTCACGTCCAGGGTACGAGCAGTACGTC. Its translation: CASSRPGYEQYV.

The chain recombines TRBV9 with TRBJ2-1; 10 positions match TRBD1. The V gene's germline CDR1 is SGDLS and CDR2 YYNGEE. The CDR3 spans 17 residues. Trimming took 4 bases from V and 6 from J; bases not matched to a gene: 13. CDR3 residues: CASSPLGTGEGGNEQFF. CDR3 nucleotide sequence: TGTGCCAGCAGCCCCTTGGGGACAGGGGAGGGTGGCAATGAGCAGTTCTTC.

Many counts were recorded for this clonotype. The chain combines TRBV4-3 with TRBJ1-6, with D possibly TRBD1 on 5 matching bases. Germline V lookup: CDR1 LGHNA, CDR2 YSLEER. The CDR3 is made up of 18 amino acids. V shed 0 bases and J shed 8 bases, with 20 bases lying between them. The CDR3 bases are TGCGCCAGCAGCCAAGAGGGGCACAAGTTGTGGTGGTATTCACCCCTCCACTTT. Translation: CASSQEGHKLWWYSPLHF.

The table lists this clonotype with a few counts. The chain uses TRBV7-9 and TRBJ2-7, with D maybe TRBD1 (7 bases). This CDR3 is built from 14 residues. Germline V gene sequence: CDR1 SEHNR, CDR2 FQNEAQ (reference sequence). Trimming stripped 5 bases from V and 0 bases from J, with 11 bases between. CDR3 sequence reads: CASSQGGYSYEQYF. CDR3 sequence (DNA): TGTGCCAGCAGCCAGGGGGGCTACTCCTACGAGCAGTACTTC.

In its sample, this clonotype was seen a few times. V gene TRBV29-1 combines with J gene TRBJ1-2, with no clear D. Trimming shortened V by 7 bases and J by 5 bases, and 20 bases separated the two germline ends. The length of the CDR3 is 14 residues. Germline V lookup: CDR1 SQVTM, CDR2 ANQGSEA. CDR3 protein: CSGSEGGGRYGYTF. DNA of the CDR3: TGCAGCGGGAGTGAGGGAGGAGGGAGATATGGCTACACCTTC. The whole variable domain, filled in from reference TRBV29-1 and TRBJ1-2, reads SAVISQKPSRDICQRGTSLTIQCQVDSQVTMMFWYRQQPGQSLTLIATANQGSEATYESGFVIDKFPISRPNLTFSTLTVSNMSPEDSSIYLCSGSEGGGRYGYTFGSGTRLTVV.

The rearrangement joins TRBV6-5 to TRBJ1-1, with D perhaps matching TRBD1 (5 bases). The V gene's germline CDR1 is MNHEY and CDR2 SVGAGI. The V and J ends lost 5 bases and 5 bases respectively, with 9 bases between them. This CDR3 is built from 12 residues. The CDR3 region is CASSRQRTEAFF. The CDR3 nucleotides read TGTGCCAGCAGTCGACAGAGAACTGAAGCTTTCTTT.

This clonotype was detected only once. The chain combines TRBV6-1 with TRBJ2-7; D possibly corresponds to TRBD1 (6 bases). CDR1 and CDR2 (germline): MNHNS, SASEGT. The V end lost 7 bases, the J end lost 0 bases, and 10 bases lay between the germline ends. The length of the CDR3 is 13 residues. The CDR3 is CASKRTVSYEQYF. Here the CDR3 DNA reads TGTGCCAGCAAGAGGACAGTCTCCTACGAGCAGTACTTC.